A selection of T cell receptor beta chains follows, all from one sample in a study of T cells in localized non-small cell lung cancer. TCRdb keeps only in-frame clones here, not all; method: immunoSEQ multiplex PCR. The sample records 130,000 or so clones, 89% being singletons. Sequences were derived from peripheral blood, sampled before any cancer treatment. The receptors derive from a female donor older than 55 with stage I lung adenocarcinoma. CDR3s include the opening cysteine and the closing phenylalanine or tryptophan. The D gene is left open where the match is weak. Some rows mark clone size as missing; the rest say once, few, many or name a class of expanded clone.

D: TRBD2; V: TRBV14; J: TRBJ2-1; size: few; DNA: TGTGCCAGCAGCCTCGCAGCGGGAGGGGCCGGAAATGAGCAGTTCTTC; CDR3: CASSLAAGGAGNEQFF
D: TRBD2; V: TRBV28; J: TRBJ2-7; size: .; DNA: TGTGCCAGCAGTTTATTAGCTAGCGGGAGGCCGTACGAGCAGTACTTC; CDR3: CASSLLASGRPYEQYF
D: .; V: TRBV5-6; J: TRBJ2-3; size: .; DNA: TGTGCCAGCAGCTTGGGGCCGTGGAGCACAGATACGCAGTATTTT; CDR3: CASSLGPWSTDTQYF
D: TRBD1; V: TRBV27; J: TRBJ1-2; size: .; DNA: TGTGCCAGCAGCGACAGGGGGTCCAACTATGGCTACACCTTC; CDR3: CASSDRGSNYGYTF
D: .; V: TRBV4-2; J: TRBJ2-7; size: .; DNA: TGTGCCAGCAGCCAATGGCCCGGGACTTCAAGCTCCTACGAGCAGTACTTC; CDR3: CASSQWPGTSSSYEQYF
D: TRBD1; V: TRBV19; J: TRBJ1-1; size: .; DNA: TGTGCCAGTAGTATAGGGACAGGGGTAACTGAAGCTTTCTTT; CDR3: CASSIGTGVTEAFF
D: .; V: TRBV6-6; J: TRBJ1-5; size: .; DNA: TGTGCCAGCAGCGCTGGGTCTGTCAATCAGCCCCAGCATTTT; CDR3: CASSAGSVNQPQHF
D: TRBD1; V: TRBV25-1; J: TRBJ2-7; size: .; DNA: TGTGCCAGCAAAGGGGGACAGGGAAGATACGAGCAGTACTTC; CDR3: CASKGGQGRYEQYF
D: TRBD2; V: TRBV7-3; J: TRBJ2-1; size: .; DNA: TGTGCCAGCAGCCCAAGGGCTAGCGGGAGAAGGAATGAGCAGTTCTTC; CDR3: CASSPRASGRRNEQFF
D: TRBD1; V: TRBV6-5; J: TRBJ2-5; size: .; DNA: TGTGCCAGCACGTCAGGGGGAGAGACCCAGTACTTC; CDR3: CASTSGGETQYF
D: .; V: TRBV7-9; J: TRBJ2-1; size: .; DNA: TGTGCCAGCAGCCCTCCCACTTTCTCTTCGCTCAATGAGCAGTTCTTC; CDR3: CASSPPTFSSLNEQFF
D: TRBD2; V: TRBV27; J: TRBJ2-1; size: .; DNA: TGTGCCAGCAGTTCGGAGAGCGGGAGAGGGTACAATGAGCAGTTCTTC; CDR3: CASSSESGRGYNEQFF
D: .; V: TRBV9; J: TRBJ2-1; size: .; DNA: TGTGCCAGCAGCGCTGCGGGTGCCCAAGGCCCCTACAATGAGCAGTTCTTC; CDR3: CASSAAGAQGPYNEQFF
D: .; V: TRBV10-3; J: TRBJ1-3; size: .; DNA: TGTGCCATCTCGGACAGACTCTCTGGAAACACCATATATTTT; CDR3: CAISDRLSGNTIYF
D: .; V: TRBV5-4; J: TRBJ2-6; size: .; DNA: TGTGCCAGCAACTCTGGGGCCAACGTCCTGACTTTC; CDR3: CASNSGANVLTF
D: .; V: TRBV14; J: TRBJ2-3; size: .; DNA: TGTGCCAGCAGCCAATACGGGACCATCGACACAGATACGCAGTATTTT; CDR3: CASSQYGTIDTDTQYF
D: TRBD2; V: TRBV7-9; J: TRBJ2-2; size: .; DNA: TGTGCCAGCAGCATGCAGATGGGAGGGTTCGGGGAGCTGTTTTTT; CDR3: CASSMQMGGFGELFF
D: TRBD1; V: TRBV5-1; J: TRBJ1-1; size: .; DNA: TGCGCCAGCAGCAGAACAGGGGGCACTGAAGCTTTCTTT; CDR3: CASSRTGGTEAFF
D: TRBD2; V: TRBV18; J: TRBJ2-7; size: .; DNA: TGTGCCAGCTCACCGCCTAGCGGGGCCTACGAGCAGTACTTC; CDR3: CASSPPSGAYEQYF
D: TRBD1; V: TRBV11-2; J: TRBJ2-5; size: .; DNA: TGTGCCAGCAGCTCGGGACAGGGAAAAGAGACCCAGTACTTC; CDR3: CASSSGQGKETQYF
D: .; V: TRBV19; J: TRBJ1-2; size: .; DNA: TGTGCCTGCACAGGGTTTATGGGTGGCTACACCTTC; CDR3: CACTGFMGGYTF
D: .; V: TRBV7-8; J: TRBJ1-2; size: .; DNA: TGTGCCAGCAGCTTAGGTCCCAGCTATGGCTACACCTTC; CDR3: CASSLGPSYGYTF
D: .; V: TRBV29-1; J: TRBJ1-2; size: .; DNA: TGCAGCGTTCATCGGCAGGGTGGCTACACCTTC; CDR3: CSVHRQGGYTF
D: .; V: TRBV15; J: TRBJ2-1; size: .; DNA: TGTGCCACCAGCAGAGATCGCCTAGGTAGCTACAATGAGCAGTTCTTC; CDR3: CATSRDRLGSYNEQFF
D: .; V: TRBV27; J: TRBJ2-7; size: .; DNA: TGTGCCAGCAGTTTAAAACCGGGACACTCCTACGAGCAGTACTTC; CDR3: CASSLKPGHSYEQYF
D: .; V: TRBV28; J: TRBJ1-5; size: .; DNA: TGTGCCAGCAGTGGGCCGGGGGGGATGAACAATCAGCCCCAGCATTTT; CDR3: CASSGPGGMNNQPQHF
D: TRBD2; V: TRBV2; J: TRBJ2-1; size: .; DNA: TGTGCCAGCAGTATATCGACTAGCGGGAGACTAAATGAGCAGTTCTTC; CDR3: CASSISTSGRLNEQFF
D: .; V: TRBV5-1; J: TRBJ2-7; size: .; DNA: TGCGCCAGCAGCACTCCCCAGGGGGGTGACGAGCAGTACTTC; CDR3: CASSTPQGGDEQYF
D: .; V: TRBV6-5; J: TRBJ2-1; size: .; DNA: TGTGCCAGCAGGGATAGCGGTACCTACAATGAGCAGTTCTTC; CDR3: CASRDSGTYNEQFF
D: TRBD2; V: TRBV9; J: TRBJ2-3; size: .; DNA: TGTGCCAGCAGCCCCCCGCTAGCGGGAGGGGGGGATACGCAGTATTTT; CDR3: CASSPPLAGGGDTQYF
D: .; V: TRBV28; J: TRBJ1-2; size: few; DNA: TGTGCCAGCACAACAGGGAACTCCGGTGGCTACACCTTC; CDR3: CASTTGNSGGYTF
D: .; V: TRBV18; J: TRBJ2-2; size: .; DNA: TGTGCCAGCTCACCACGTGGCGTCGGGGAGCTGTTTTTT; CDR3: CASSPRGVGELFF
D: .; V: TRBV19; J: TRBJ2-1; size: .; DNA: TGTGCCAGTAGCGTCGACGGAATCTCCTACAATGAGCAGTTCTTC; CDR3: CASSVDGISYNEQFF
D: TRBD2; V: TRBV5-6; J: TRBJ2-2; size: .; DNA: TGTGCCAGCAGCGTACCGGGACTAGCGGGCACCGGGGAGCTGTTTTTT; CDR3: CASSVPGLAGTGELFF
D: .; V: TRBV5-6; J: TRBJ2-1; size: .; DNA: TGTGCCAGCGGCTTTAGGCAGTACAATGAGCAGTTCTTC; CDR3: CASGFRQYNEQFF
D: .; V: TRBV19; J: TRBJ1-3; size: .; DNA: TGTGCCAGTAGAAAAGACTCTGGAAACACCATATATTTT; CDR3: CASRKDSGNTIYF
D: TRBD2; V: TRBV7-8; J: TRBJ2-1; size: .; DNA: TGTGCCAGCAGCCTAGCTAGCGGGAGGGACAATGAGCAGTTCTTC; CDR3: CASSLASGRDNEQFF
D: .; V: TRBV28; J: TRBJ1-4; size: .; DNA: TGTGCCAGCAGTTTATACGGGGGTGGCGAAAAACTGTTTTTT; CDR3: CASSLYGGGEKLFF
D: TRBD1; V: TRBV30; J: TRBJ1-5; size: .; DNA: TGTGCCTGGACTGGGACAGACAGAGGGCCCCAGCATTTT; CDR3: CAWTGTDRGPQHF
D: TRBD1; V: TRBV4-1; J: TRBJ1-2; size: .; DNA: TGCGCCAGCAGCACGACCCGGGACAGGGACTATGGCTACACCTTC; CDR3: CASSTTRDRDYGYTF
D: .; V: TRBV6-5; J: TRBJ2-7; size: .; DNA: TGTGCCAGCGAGGTCACGTTCGGCTCCTACGAGCAGTACTTC; CDR3: CASEVTFGSYEQYF
D: TRBD2; V: TRBV9; J: TRBJ2-7; size: .; DNA: TGTGCCAGCAGCGCGACTAGCGGGAGGGCCTTATACGAGCAGTACTTC; CDR3: CASSATSGRALYEQYF
D: TRBD2; V: TRBV5-4; J: TRBJ2-7; size: .; DNA: TGTGCCAGCAGCGGGGGCGGACTAGCGGGAGCCGCGAGCTCCTACGAGCAGTACTTC; CDR3: CASSGGGLAGAASSYEQYF
D: .; V: TRBV11-2; J: TRBJ1-4; size: .; DNA: TGTGCCAGCAGCCTATTCTCGCACTTTAATGAAAAACTGTTTTTT; CDR3: CASSLFSHFNEKLFF
D: .; V: TRBV2; J: TRBJ1-5; size: .; DNA: TGTGCCAGCGGGAAGAATAGCAATCAGCCCCAGCATTTT; CDR3: CASGKNSNQPQHF
D: .; V: TRBV28; J: TRBJ2-7; size: once; DNA: TGTGCCAGCAGTTTAGGGGCGCGGGACTCCTACGAGCAGTACTTC; CDR3: CASSLGARDSYEQYF
D: .; V: TRBV5-6; J: TRBJ2-1; size: .; DNA: TGTGCCAGCAGCTTCCCCTACAATGAGCAGTTCTTC; CDR3: CASSFPYNEQFF
D: .; V: TRBV11-3; J: TRBJ1-5; size: .; DNA: TGTGCCAGCAGCTTAGATCCCAGGGGACCCAATCAGCCCCAGCATTTT; CDR3: CASSLDPRGPNQPQHF
D: .; V: TRBV4-1; J: TRBJ1-1; size: .; DNA: TGCGCCAGCAGCCAAGAGGCCGAGATTCCGAACACTGAAGCTTTCTTT; CDR3: CASSQEAEIPNTEAFF
D: .; V: TRBV5-4; J: TRBJ2-3; size: .; DNA: TGTGCCAGCAGCTGGGCTGCGGGCACAGATACGCAGTATTTT; CDR3: CASSWAAGTDTQYF
D: .; V: TRBV6-5; J: TRBJ2-7; size: .; DNA: TGTGCCAGCAGTTATGGGCTAGCAGGCGAGCAGTACTTC; CDR3: CASSYGLAGEQYF
D: TRBD1; V: TRBV7-3; J: TRBJ1-1; size: .; DNA: TGTGCCAGCAGCATTACAGGGGGCCGGAACACTGAAGCTTTCTTT; CDR3: CASSITGGRNTEAFF
D: .; V: TRBV6-1; J: TRBJ2-7; size: few; DNA: TGTGCCAGCAGTGACGAGTTCTACGAGCAGTACTTC; CDR3: CASSDEFYEQYF
D: TRBD2; V: TRBV27; J: TRBJ2-5; size: few; DNA: TGTGCCAGCAGTTTCCTCGGGGTAGCGGGAGGAAAGCGAGAGACCCAGTACTTC; CDR3: CASSFLGVAGGKRETQYF
D: TRBD2; V: TRBV7-3; J: TRBJ2-1; size: .; DNA: TGTGCCAGCAGTCCAACTAGCGGGAGCTACAATGAGCAGTTCTTC; CDR3: CASSPTSGSYNEQFF